This T cell receptor beta chain was identified during a study of blood T cell repertoires in COVID-19. Turning to the study itself: COVID-19 samples from acute and convalescent phases originated in the United States, Italy and Spain. Sources were T cells, B-cell-depleted T cells, or PBMCs; the material itself was cDNA or gDNA.

This CDR3 spans 18 amino acids. The germline V gene has CDR1 MDHEN and CDR2 SYDVKM. Trimming cost V 5 bases and J 3 bases, with 26 bases left between them. TCRdb keeps only in-frame clones here, not all; method: immunoSEQ multiplex PCR. The top ten clones hold 12% of a sample with roughly 80,000 clones, 75% to 90% of them seen once. The TCR was taken from a human donor in a cohort sampled during active COVID-19. Sequencing was performed on peripheral blood. V gene TRBV28 combines with J gene TRBJ2-7; D is perhaps TRBD2 (6 bases). CDR3 DNA: TGTGCCAGCAGTACCCCATTAGGCGGACGGGAGAGACGCTACGAGCAGTACTTC. Translated: CASSTPLGGRERRYEQYF. Full variable domain (outside the CDR3, taken from reference TRBV28 and TRBJ2-7): DVKVTQSSRYLVKRTGEKVFLECVQDMDHENMFWYRQDPGLGLRLIYFSYDVKMKEKGDIPEGYSVSREKKERFSLILESASTNQTSMYLCASSTPLGGRERRYEQYFGPGTRLTVT.